This T cell receptor beta chain originates from a study of blood T cell repertoires in COVID-19. TCRdb's copy holds only in-frame clones and misses some; the assay was immunoSEQ multiplex PCR. Here the sample spans roughly 230,000 clones, about nine tenths being singletons. V lost 4 bases and J lost 2, with 15 bases in between. CDR3 size: 15 residues. Germline loops: CDR1 SGHVS, CDR2 FNYEAQ. The clonotype comes from a man in his 70s with acute or convalescent COVID-19. This sequence joins TRBV7-6 and TRBJ2-7; D is unclear. Material for sequencing was peripheral blood. The CDR3 here is CASSSRAGIPYEQYF. In DNA, the CDR3 is TGTGCCAGCAGCTCCCGAGCAGGCATACCCTACGAGCAGTACTTC.